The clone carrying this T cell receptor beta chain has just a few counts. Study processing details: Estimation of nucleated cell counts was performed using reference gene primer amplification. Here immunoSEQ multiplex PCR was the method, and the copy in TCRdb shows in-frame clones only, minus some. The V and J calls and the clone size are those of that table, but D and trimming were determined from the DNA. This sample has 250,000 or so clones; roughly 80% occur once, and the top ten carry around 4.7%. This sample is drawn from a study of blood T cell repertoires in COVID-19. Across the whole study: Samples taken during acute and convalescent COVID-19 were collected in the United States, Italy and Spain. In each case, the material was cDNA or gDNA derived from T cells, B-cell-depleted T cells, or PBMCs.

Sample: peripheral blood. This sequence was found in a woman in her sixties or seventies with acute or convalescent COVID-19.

DNA for the CDR3: TGCGCCAGCAGCTTGCAGGGTAGCATATATAATTCACCCCTCCACTTT. Translating it yields CASSLQGSIYNSPLHF. The chain links TRBV5-1 to TRBJ1-6, with D perhaps matching TRBD1 (5 bases). This CDR3 region has 16 residues. Germline CDR1 reads SGHRS; CDR2 reads YFSETQ. The V end lost 1 base, the J end lost 4 bases, and 12 bases lay between the germline ends.